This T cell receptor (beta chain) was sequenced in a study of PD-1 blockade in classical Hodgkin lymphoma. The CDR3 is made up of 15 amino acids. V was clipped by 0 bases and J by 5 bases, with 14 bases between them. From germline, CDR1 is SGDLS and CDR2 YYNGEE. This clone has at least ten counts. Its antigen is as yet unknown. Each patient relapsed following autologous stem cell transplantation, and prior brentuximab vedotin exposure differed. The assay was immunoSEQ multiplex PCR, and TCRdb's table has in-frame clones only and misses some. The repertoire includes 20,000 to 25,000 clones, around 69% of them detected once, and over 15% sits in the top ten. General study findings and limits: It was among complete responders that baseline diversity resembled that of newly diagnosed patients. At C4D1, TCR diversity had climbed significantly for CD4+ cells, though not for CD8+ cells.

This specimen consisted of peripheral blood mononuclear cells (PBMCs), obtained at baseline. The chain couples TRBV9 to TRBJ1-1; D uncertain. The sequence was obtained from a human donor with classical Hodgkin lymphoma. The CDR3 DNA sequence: TGTGCCAGCAGCGTAGATGAGGGAATTTTGACTGAAGCTTTCTTT. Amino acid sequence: CASSVDEGILTEAFF. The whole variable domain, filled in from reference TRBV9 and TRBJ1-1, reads DSGVTQTPKHLITATGQRVTLRCSPRSGDLSVYWYQQSLDQGLQFLIQYYNGEERAKGNILERFSAQQFPDLHSELNLSSLELGDSALYFCASSVDEGILTEAFFGQGTRLTVV.